A selection of T cell receptor beta chains follows, all from one sample in a study of Ad26.COV2.S vaccination and SARS-CoV-2 variants. Sequencing used immunoSEQ multiplex PCR; TCRdb keeps in-frame clones, though not all of them. Among some 300,000 clones listed, approximately 86% were seen once. The sample in question was peripheral blood, obtained in a trial of Ad26.COV2.S vaccine versus placebo. The source is a person between 18 and 59 years old who received the Ad26.COV2.S COVID-19 vaccine or a placebo. The CDR3 runs from the conserved cysteine through the conserved F or W. The order of the fields is J gene, clone size, D gene, V gene, CDR3 DNA, CDR3 protein. The D gene is left open where the match is weak. Rows may omit the clone size; those that give it use once, few, many or a size class.

>TRBJ2-7|-|-|TRBV7-9
TGTGCCAGCAGCGACCAGGGACTTACCTACGAGCAGTACTTC
CASSDQGLTYEQYF
>TRBJ1-2|-|TRBD1|TRBV2
TGTGCCAGCAGTGGTTTGAGACAGGGTAATGGCTACACCTTC
CASSGLRQGNGYTF
>TRBJ2-4|-|TRBD1|TRBV6-6
TGTGCCAGCAGTCCGACCTCGGGCGGACAGGGGGTTTGGATTCAGTACTTC
CASSPTSGGQGVWIQYF
>TRBJ1-4|-|-|TRBV5-1
TGCGCCAGCAGCGGCAGCGGGACACCGGACGAAAAACTGTTTTTT
CASSGSGTPDEKLFF
>TRBJ1-2|-|-|TRBV27
TGTGCCAGCAGTTTATCTGGCAGTATGGGCGGCTACACCTTC
CASSLSGSMGGYTF
>TRBJ1-2|-|TRBD1|TRBV2
TGTGCCGGGGACAGATCCTTCTATGGCTACACCTTC
CAGDRSFYGYTF
>TRBJ2-2|-|-|TRBV5-1
TGCGCCAGCAGCTTGGTATCGGGTCCCGGGGAGCTGTTTTTT
CASSLVSGPGELFF
>TRBJ2-3|-|-|TRBV6-1
TGTGCCAGCAGTGAACAGGGGTTTGGCACAGATACGCAGTATTTT
CASSEQGFGTDTQYF
>TRBJ2-5|-|-|TRBV11-3
TGTGCCAGCAGCTTAGTGTCCGAGACCCAGTACTTC
CASSLVSETQYF
>TRBJ2-1|-|TRBD2|TRBV9
TGTGCCAGCAGCGTAGTCGGCGGGGGGGCCTCAAATGAGCAGTTCTTC
CASSVVGGGASNEQFF
>TRBJ1-5|few|-|TRBV11-2
TGTGCCAGCAGCTTATCAGGGGTCAATCAGCCCCAGCATTTT
CASSLSGVNQPQHF
>TRBJ1-4|-|-|TRBV2
TGTGCCAGCAGTGGAGTTGGGGAAAAACTGTTTTTT
CASSGVGEKLFF
>TRBJ2-3|-|TRBD2|TRBV5-1
TGCGCCAGCAGCTTGGCCCTATCTAGCGGAGGCACAGATACGCAGTATTTT
CASSLALSSGGTDTQYF
>TRBJ1-1|-|-|TRBV5-1
TGCGCCAGCAGCTTCTGGAGCGTGAACACTGAAGCTTTCTTT
CASSFWSVNTEAFF
>TRBJ2-1|-|-|TRBV5-1
TGCGCCAGCAGCTTATTGGAGGGGAGAGGCGATGAGCAGTTCTTC
CASSLLEGRGDEQFF
>TRBJ2-7|-|-|TRBV27
TGTGCCAGCAGTTACAGCCCACACTACGAGCAGTACTTC
CASSYSPHYEQYF
>TRBJ2-1|-|-|TRBV14
TGTGCCAGCAGCCAAGGAATGACACGTTACAATGAGCAGTTCTTC
CASSQGMTRYNEQFF
>TRBJ1-6|-|TRBD1|TRBV7-9
TGTGCCAGCAGGTCACAGGGACAGGGGAATTCACCCCTCCACTTT
CASRSQGQGNSPLHF
>TRBJ2-7|-|-|TRBV2
TGTGCCAGCAGGCGGGACAGAGACTACGAGCAGTACTTC
CASRRDRDYEQYF
>TRBJ2-5|-|-|TRBV4-2
TGTGCCAGCAGCCTAGGCGCTAGGTCGGTACAAGAGACCCAGTACTTC
CASSLGARSVQETQYF
>TRBJ1-1|-|-|TRBV2
TGTGCCAGCAGCGTACACACAGAGGGTTTCTTT
CASSVHTEGFF
>TRBJ2-7|-|-|TRBV5-1
TGCGCCAGCAGCTCGGCAGTAAATGGCGAGCAGTACTTC
CASSSAVNGEQYF
>TRBJ2-2|-|TRBD1|TRBV10-3
TGTGCCATCAGGGACAGGGCCACGAACACCGGGGAGCTGTTTTTT
CAIRDRATNTGELFF
>TRBJ2-2|-|TRBD1|TRBV7-2
TGTGCCAGCAGCCTCCGACAGGGGAGTAGCGGGGAGCTGTTTTTT
CASSLRQGSSGELFF
>TRBJ1-2|once|TRBD1|TRBV28
TGTGCCAGCAGTTTGGGGACAGGTGACTATGGCTACACCTTC
CASSLGTGDYGYTF
>TRBJ2-4|-|-|TRBV6-6
TGTGCCAGCAGTTACTCGGGGGACAATGTTTACTTC
CASSYSGDNVYF
>TRBJ1-4|-|-|TRBV6-5
TGTGCCAGTACGTGGAGCACAACTAATGAAAAACTGTTTTTT
CASTWSTTNEKLFF
>TRBJ2-3|-|-|TRBV6-1
TGTGCCAGCGTAGGGTCGGGGGCCCGCACAGATACGCAGTATTTT
CASVGSGARTDTQYF
>TRBJ1-1|-|-|TRBV6-5
TGTGCCAGCGGAACGGCGAACACTGAAGCTTTCTTT
CASGTANTEAFF
>TRBJ2-5|-|-|TRBV7-3
TGTGCCAGCAGCCGGGGGCGGTCTGAGACCCAGTACTTC
CASSRGRSETQYF
>TRBJ2-1|-|-|TRBV6-5
TGTGCCAGCACTCAAAGGGGGGGCGCAGGGCTTCAAAGTTTCTTC
CASTQRGGAGLQSFF
>TRBJ1-5|-|-|TRBV5-1
TGCGCCAGCAGCTCCGGAGACAATCAGCCCCAGCATTTT
CASSSGDNQPQHF
>TRBJ2-1|-|-|TRBV27
TGTGCCAGCAGTTTATCCTCCCCCGGCTTGCAGTTCTTC
CASSLSSPGLQFF
>TRBJ2-3|-|-|TRBV7-7
TGTGCTAGCAGCTTAGTCGGGACAGATACGCAGTATTTT
CASSLVGTDTQYF
>TRBJ1-3|-|-|TRBV2
TGTGCCAGCAGTGACTTACGGCCGGCGGCTGGAAACACCATATATTTT
CASSDLRPAAGNTIYF
>TRBJ1-3|-|-|TRBV5-5
TGTGCCAGCAGCTTTCAGGGAAACACCATATATTTT
CASSFQGNTIYF
>TRBJ1-2|-|-|TRBV20-1
TGCAGTGCAACAGGGCCGTTGGGCTACACCTTC
CSATGPLGYTF
>TRBJ1-5|once|-|TRBV2
TGTGCCAGCAAGCCGGGACGGGAAGATCAGCCCCAGCATTTT
CASKPGREDQPQHF
>TRBJ1-1|-|TRBD1|TRBV6-1
TGTGCCAGCAGTGAAGGACAGGGGATGAACACTGAAGCTTTCTTT
CASSEGQGMNTEAFF
>TRBJ2-7|-|TRBD2|TRBV19
TGTGCCAGTAGTCTTCCTGGGAGGGCTTCTACCTACGAGCAGTACTTC
CASSLPGRASTYEQYF
>TRBJ1-1|few|-|TRBV27
TGTGCCAGCAGTCCCATGGGGGGGTTCAGCACTGAAGCTTTCTTT
CASSPMGGFSTEAFF
>TRBJ2-7|-|TRBD2|TRBV29-1
TGCAGCGTTGTGGTAGCGGGGGCCTACGAGCAGTACTTC
CSVVVAGAYEQYF
>TRBJ2-2|-|-|TRBV9
TGTGCCAGCAGCGTAGACCAGGGAGCGAACACCGGGGAGCTGTTTTTT
CASSVDQGANTGELFF
>TRBJ2-4|-|-|TRBV7-2
TGTGCCAGCAGCTTAGTTTCCAAAAACATTCAGTACTTC
CASSLVSKNIQYF
>TRBJ2-6|-|-|TRBV11-2
TGTGCCAGCAGCCCGTCAACCCCGTCTGGGGCCAACGTCCTGACTTTC
CASSPSTPSGANVLTF
>TRBJ2-2|-|TRBD2|TRBV7-9
TGTGCCAGCAGCCCCCCCGGGACTAGCGGGACCAGGACCGGGGAGCTGTTTTTT
CASSPPGTSGTRTGELFF
>TRBJ2-7|once|TRBD2|TRBV7-2
TGTGCCAGCAGCCCACGACTAGCGGGGGACTACGAGCAGTACTTC
CASSPRLAGDYEQYF
>TRBJ2-3|-|-|TRBV9
TGTGCCAGCAGCTCACGAGCCGCTACAGATACGCAGTATTTT
CASSSRAATDTQYF
>TRBJ2-6|-|-|TRBV21-1
TGTGCCAGCAGCAAAGCGTCCTGCTCTGGGGCCAACGTCCTGACTTTC
CASSKASCSGANVLTF
>TRBJ1-1|few|-|TRBV5-6
TGTGCCAGCAGCTTGGCCGCCAGCCGAATGAACACTGAAGCTTTCTTT
CASSLAASRMNTEAFF
>TRBJ1-1|-|TRBD1|TRBV28
TGTGCCAGCAGCCGAGACAGGGCCGGGGGGGTAGACACTGAAGCTTTCTTT
CASSRDRAGGVDTEAFF
>TRBJ2-7|once|TRBD1|TRBV5-4
TGTGCCAGCAGCTTATCGACAGGGAGCTCCTACGAGCAGTACTTC
CASSLSTGSSYEQYF
>TRBJ2-3|-|-|TRBV9
TGTGCCAGCACCTTCTCGGAAGCAGATACGCAGTATTTT
CASTFSEADTQYF
>TRBJ2-3|-|TRBD2|TRBV25-1
TGTGCCAGCAGTCCCGACGTGCGGGGGGGCCGTACAGATACGCAGTATTTT
CASSPDVRGGRTDTQYF
>TRBJ2-5|once|-|TRBV5-1
TGCGCCAGCAGCTTACCGGGGTCTCTTCAAGAGACCCAGTACTTC
CASSLPGSLQETQYF